The rows below give T cell receptor beta chains drawn from one sample of a study of cytomegalovirus exposure and HLA in healthy donors. Here immunoSEQ multiplex PCR was the method, and the copy in TCRdb shows in-frame clones only, minus some. The sample has around 280,000 clones, around 90% seen once. The sample was PBMCs. The origin of the receptors is a woman aged 18-30 years in good health and CMV-seronegative. Both conserved end residues are part of each CDR3. Each record gives: D gene, V gene, J gene, clone size, CDR3 protein, CDR3 DNA. A D gene is named only where the DNA matches it firmly. For some rows the clone size is stated as once, few or many, or as a class when expanded; others skip it.

d_call: TRBD2; v_call: TRBV5-1; j_call: TRBJ2-1; clone_size: .; cdr3_aa: CASSLVGLAGGLVQFF; cdr3_nt: TGCGCCAGCAGCTTGGTAGGACTAGCGGGGGGGCTGGTGCAGTTCTTC
d_call: TRBD1; v_call: TRBV5-1; j_call: TRBJ2-6; clone_size: .; cdr3_aa: CASSPQGDGANVLTF; cdr3_nt: TGCGCCAGCAGTCCCCAGGGGGATGGGGCCAACGTCCTGACTTTC
d_call: TRBD2; v_call: TRBV9; j_call: TRBJ2-3; clone_size: .; cdr3_aa: CASSAYSGGADTQYF; cdr3_nt: TGTGCCAGCAGCGCCTACAGCGGGGGCGCAGATACGCAGTATTTT
d_call: .; v_call: TRBV5-4; j_call: TRBJ1-1; clone_size: .; cdr3_aa: CASSPGFGEPNTEAFF; cdr3_nt: TGTGCCAGCAGCCCGGGATTTGGGGAACCAAACACTGAAGCTTTCTTT
d_call: .; v_call: TRBV12-5; j_call: TRBJ1-4; clone_size: .; cdr3_aa: CASGSGIRGEKLFF; cdr3_nt: TGTGCTAGTGGTTCGGGTATTAGGGGTGAAAAACTGTTTTTT
d_call: .; v_call: TRBV2; j_call: TRBJ1-2; clone_size: .; cdr3_aa: CASSLKAAGNSNGYTF; cdr3_nt: TGTGCCAGCAGCCTGAAGGCAGCAGGGAATTCAAATGGCTACACCTTC
d_call: TRBD1; v_call: TRBV29-1; j_call: TRBJ1-1; clone_size: .; cdr3_aa: CSVGQGRLNTEAFF; cdr3_nt: TGCAGCGTTGGACAGGGGAGACTGAACACTGAAGCTTTCTTT
d_call: TRBD1; v_call: TRBV5-1; j_call: TRBJ1-1; clone_size: .; cdr3_aa: CASSWRWTGADTEAFF; cdr3_nt: TGCGCCAGCAGTTGGAGGTGGACAGGGGCTGACACTGAAGCTTTCTTT
d_call: .; v_call: TRBV5-1; j_call: TRBJ2-7; clone_size: .; cdr3_aa: CASSLEGLPEQYF; cdr3_nt: TGCGCCAGCAGCTTGGAGGGACTGCCCGAGCAGTACTTC
d_call: TRBD2; v_call: TRBV5-1; j_call: TRBJ2-2; clone_size: .; cdr3_aa: CASRGLAGFISAGELFF; cdr3_nt: TGCGCCAGCAGGGGACTAGCGGGGTTTATAAGCGCCGGGGAGCTGTTTTTT
d_call: TRBD1; v_call: TRBV2; j_call: TRBJ2-1; clone_size: .; cdr3_aa: CASRETGSSYNEQFF; cdr3_nt: TGTGCCAGCAGGGAGACAGGGAGCTCCTACAATGAGCAGTTCTTC
d_call: .; v_call: TRBV11-1; j_call: TRBJ1-2; clone_size: .; cdr3_aa: CASSFSDNYGYTF; cdr3_nt: TGTGCCAGCAGCTTCTCAGATAACTATGGCTACACCTTC
d_call: TRBD1; v_call: TRBV9; j_call: TRBJ1-2; clone_size: .; cdr3_aa: CASSAGTAGYTF; cdr3_nt: TGTGCCAGCAGCGCCGGGACAGCAGGCTACACCTTC
d_call: .; v_call: TRBV2; j_call: TRBJ1-6; clone_size: once; cdr3_aa: CASIAESSYNSPLHF; cdr3_nt: TGTGCCAGCATCGCAGAAAGCTCCTATAATTCACCCCTCCACTTT
d_call: .; v_call: TRBV11-2; j_call: TRBJ2-7; clone_size: once; cdr3_aa: CASSLGSAGATYEQYF; cdr3_nt: TGTGCCAGCAGCTTAGGGTCGGCGGGGGCCACCTACGAGCAGTACTTC
d_call: .; v_call: TRBV20-1; j_call: TRBJ2-4; clone_size: .; cdr3_aa: CSAAGNIQYF; cdr3_nt: TGCAGTGCGGCGGGGAACATTCAGTACTTC
d_call: .; v_call: TRBV7-9; j_call: TRBJ1-1; clone_size: .; cdr3_aa: CASSSGRAGSKTEAFF; cdr3_nt: TGTGCCAGCAGCTCTGGTCGGGCAGGGTCGAAGACTGAAGCTTTCTTT
d_call: TRBD2; v_call: TRBV4-1; j_call: TRBJ2-7; clone_size: .; cdr3_aa: CASSQRAGASYEQYF; cdr3_nt: TGCGCCAGCAGCCAACGAGCGGGGGCCTCCTACGAGCAGTACTTC
d_call: .; v_call: TRBV5-1; j_call: TRBJ1-1; clone_size: .; cdr3_aa: CASSLRQGPTTEAFF; cdr3_nt: TGCGCCAGCAGCTTGAGGCAGGGCCCCACCACTGAAGCTTTCTTT
d_call: .; v_call: TRBV6-5; j_call: TRBJ2-3; clone_size: .; cdr3_aa: CATVSSTDTQYF; cdr3_nt: TGTGCCACAGTGTCAAGCACAGATACGCAGTATTTT
d_call: .; v_call: TRBV6-5; j_call: TRBJ1-1; clone_size: .; cdr3_aa: CASRRQQNTEAFF; cdr3_nt: TGTGCCAGCAGGCGGCAGCAGAACACTGAAGCTTTCTTT
d_call: .; v_call: TRBV14; j_call: TRBJ1-6; clone_size: .; cdr3_aa: CASSLWTATSPLHF; cdr3_nt: TGTGCCAGCAGCCTTTGGACAGCTACTTCACCCCTCCACTTT
d_call: .; v_call: TRBV5-8; j_call: TRBJ1-5; clone_size: .; cdr3_aa: CASSRKGWYGNQPQHF; cdr3_nt: TGTGCCAGCAGTCGGAAGGGGTGGTATGGCAATCAGCCCCAGCATTTT
d_call: TRBD1; v_call: TRBV11-2; j_call: TRBJ1-3; clone_size: .; cdr3_aa: CASSPQGGTGNTIYF; cdr3_nt: TGTGCCAGCAGTCCTCAGGGGGGCACTGGAAACACCATATATTTT
d_call: TRBD2; v_call: TRBV11-1; j_call: TRBJ2-2; clone_size: .; cdr3_aa: CASTPGVRGGGSNTGELFF; cdr3_nt: TGTGCCAGCACCCCAGGAGTGAGGGGAGGCGGGAGTAACACCGGGGAGCTGTTTTTT
d_call: TRBD2; v_call: TRBV9; j_call: TRBJ2-1; clone_size: .; cdr3_aa: CASTRGRGLADSNEQFF; cdr3_nt: TGTGCCAGCACCCGGGGTCGAGGACTAGCGGACTCTAATGAGCAGTTCTTC
d_call: TRBD2; v_call: TRBV10-2; j_call: TRBJ2-1; clone_size: .; cdr3_aa: CAGRGTSNNNEQFF; cdr3_nt: TGCGCCGGCCGCGGGACTAGCAATAACAATGAGCAGTTCTTC
d_call: TRBD1; v_call: TRBV7-9; j_call: TRBJ2-2; clone_size: .; cdr3_aa: CASTNDRGYDIGELFF; cdr3_nt: TGTGCCAGCACCAACGACAGGGGGTACGATATCGGGGAGCTGTTTTTT
d_call: TRBD2; v_call: TRBV11-2; j_call: TRBJ2-3; clone_size: .; cdr3_aa: CASSFLGLAGLDTQYF; cdr3_nt: TGTGCCAGCAGCTTTCTGGGACTAGCGGGGTTAGATACGCAGTATTTT
d_call: TRBD1; v_call: TRBV25-1; j_call: TRBJ2-1; clone_size: .; cdr3_aa: CASSESWTGGNEQFF; cdr3_nt: TGTGCCAGCAGTGAATCGTGGACAGGGGGCAATGAGCAGTTCTTC
d_call: TRBD1; v_call: TRBV5-1; j_call: TRBJ1-5; clone_size: .; cdr3_aa: CASSLGQGTSNQPQHF; cdr3_nt: TGCGCCAGCAGCTTGGGACAGGGGACCAGCAATCAGCCCCAGCATTTT
d_call: TRBD1; v_call: TRBV6-1; j_call: TRBJ2-5; clone_size: .; cdr3_aa: CASRNRGLGETQYF; cdr3_nt: TGTGCCAGCAGAAACAGGGGGCTAGGAGAGACCCAGTACTTC
d_call: TRBD2; v_call: TRBV11-2; j_call: TRBJ2-2; clone_size: .; cdr3_aa: CASSPLGVAGGKGTGELFF; cdr3_nt: TGTGCCAGCAGCCCCTTAGGGGTAGCGGGGGGCAAGGGCACCGGGGAGCTGTTTTTT
d_call: .; v_call: TRBV11-2; j_call: TRBJ1-1; clone_size: .; cdr3_aa: CASSLALGTEAFF; cdr3_nt: TGTGCCAGCAGCTTAGCCCTCGGCACTGAAGCTTTCTTT
d_call: TRBD1; v_call: TRBV7-3; j_call: TRBJ2-2; clone_size: .; cdr3_aa: CASSPRQGLGTGELFF; cdr3_nt: TGTGCCAGCAGCCCACGACAGGGATTGGGCACCGGGGAGCTGTTTTTT
d_call: .; v_call: TRBV25-1; j_call: TRBJ2-2; clone_size: .; cdr3_aa: CASSAQGFGDTGELFF; cdr3_nt: TGTGCCAGCAGTGCCCAGGGTTTCGGAGACACCGGGGAGCTGTTTTTT
d_call: .; v_call: TRBV6-5; j_call: TRBJ2-5; clone_size: .; cdr3_aa: CASSYSKETQYF; cdr3_nt: TGTGCCAGCAGTTACTCCAAAGAGACCCAGTACTTC
d_call: TRBD1; v_call: TRBV7-9; j_call: TRBJ1-5; clone_size: .; cdr3_aa: CASSFGGQGDQPQHF; cdr3_nt: TGTGCCAGCAGCTTTGGGGGACAGGGGGATCAGCCCCAGCATTTT
d_call: TRBD2; v_call: TRBV5-4; j_call: TRBJ2-7; clone_size: .; cdr3_aa: CASSLSARGGLSYEQYF; cdr3_nt: TGTGCCAGCAGCTTGTCGGCGCGGGGGGGCCTCTCCTACGAGCAGTACTTC
d_call: .; v_call: TRBV5-4; j_call: TRBJ1-4; clone_size: .; cdr3_aa: CASSFRPTNEKLFF; cdr3_nt: TGTGCCAGCAGCTTCAGGCCAACTAATGAAAAACTGTTTTTT
d_call: TRBD2; v_call: TRBV19; j_call: TRBJ2-5; clone_size: .; cdr3_aa: CASRPRLAGGQETQYF; cdr3_nt: TGTGCCAGTAGGCCTAGACTAGCGGGGGGCCAAGAGACCCAGTACTTC
d_call: TRBD2; v_call: TRBV4-1; j_call: TRBJ2-1; clone_size: .; cdr3_aa: CASSLGMRGNGNEQFF; cdr3_nt: TGCGCCAGCAGCCTAGGCATGCGGGGGAATGGGAATGAGCAGTTCTTC
d_call: .; v_call: TRBV6-6; j_call: TRBJ2-1; clone_size: .; cdr3_aa: CASSFEKRPYNEQFF; cdr3_nt: TGTGCCAGCAGTTTCGAGAAGCGCCCCTACAATGAGCAGTTCTTC
d_call: .; v_call: TRBV6-5; j_call: TRBJ1-1; clone_size: once; cdr3_aa: CASRAEIGAFF; cdr3_nt: TGTGCCAGCAGAGCGGAGATTGGGGCTTTCTTT
d_call: .; v_call: TRBV5-1; j_call: TRBJ1-5; clone_size: .; cdr3_aa: CASSLGSPSGQPQHF; cdr3_nt: TGCGCCAGCAGCTTGGGATCCCCCTCGGGGCAGCCCCAGCATTTT
d_call: TRBD1; v_call: TRBV13; j_call: TRBJ1-4; clone_size: .; cdr3_aa: CASSNRDRGSEKLFF; cdr3_nt: TGTGCCAGCAGCAACAGGGACAGGGGTAGTGAAAAACTGTTTTTT